These T cell receptor beta chains were read from a single sample in a study of blood T cell repertoires in COVID-19. Assay: immunoSEQ multiplex PCR; the TCRdb copy retains only in-frame clones and omits some. The data show some 110,000 clones, with 65% to 85% seen just once and 0.7% to 1% held by the top ten. Sequencing was carried out using peripheral blood. These receptors originate from a woman in her 70s with acute or convalescent COVID-19. Each CDR3 is given with its conserved first and last residue. Each record gives: V gene, clone size, D gene, J gene, CDR3 DNA, CDR3 protein. The D gene is left open where the match is weak. Only part of the rows carry a size: once, few, many, or a class if the clone is expanded.

>TRBV19|.|.|TRBJ2-3
TGTGCCAGTAGTCCTCACAGGGGCACAGATACGCAGTATTTT
CASSPHRGTDTQYF
>TRBV19|.|TRBD2|TRBJ2-1
TGTGCCAGTAGTACCGTAGCGGGAGGGGTCTTCTTC
CASSTVAGGVFF
>TRBV5-1|once|.|TRBJ1-4
TGCGCCAGCAGCTTTGAAGAGATTCCTAATGAAAAACTGTTTTTT
CASSFEEIPNEKLFF
>TRBV6-1|.|.|TRBJ1-5
TGTGCCAGCACCAACGGGGGAAATCAGCCCCAGCATTTT
CASTNGGNQPQHF
>TRBV5-6|.|TRBD1|TRBJ1-6
TGTGCCAGCAGCCCCGGGACAGGGGCCCGCCACCCTAATTCACCCCTCCACTTT
CASSPGTGARHPNSPLHF
>TRBV19|.|.|TRBJ1-5
TGTGCCAGTAGTATAGGGGCCGATCAGCCCCAGCATTTT
CASSIGADQPQHF
>TRBV5-1|.|TRBD1|TRBJ1-3
TGCGCCAGCAGCTTCCTAGGGACAGGGGGCTTTGGAAACACCATATATTTT
CASSFLGTGGFGNTIYF
>TRBV28|.|.|TRBJ1-5
TGTGCCAGCAGTGCAGGAGGGTTCAATCAGCCCCAGCATTTT
CASSAGGFNQPQHF
>TRBV6-5|.|TRBD1|TRBJ1-4
TGTGCCAGCAGCGACAGGGGGAACTCTAATGAAAAACTGTTTTTT
CASSDRGNSNEKLFF
>TRBV6-1|.|.|TRBJ1-2
TGTGCCAGCAGTGAGGAGGGGCAGGGTGTAACTGGCTACACCTTC
CASSEEGQGVTGYTF
>TRBV7-2|.|.|TRBJ1-6
TGTGCCAGCAGCTTACCCCACGGGTCCTCCAATTCACCCCTCCACTTT
CASSLPHGSSNSPLHF
>TRBV19|.|TRBD1|TRBJ1-2
TGTGCCAGTGGCCCCGGGGACAGCTATGGCTACACCTTC
CASGPGDSYGYTF
>TRBV19|.|TRBD1|TRBJ2-6
TGTGCCAGTAGGGGACAGGGGTCTGGGGCCAACGTCCTGACTTTC
CASRGQGSGANVLTF
>TRBV4-2|.|TRBD2|TRBJ2-7
TGTGCCAGCAGCCAAGGGGTAGCGGGATACTACGAGCAGTACTTC
CASSQGVAGYYEQYF
>TRBV19|few|TRBD2|TRBJ2-5
TGTGCCAGTAGTATAGATACTCGCGGGGGGCCGAGGGAGACCCAGTACTTC
CASSIDTRGGPRETQYF
>TRBV18|many|.|TRBJ2-1
TGTGCCAGCTCAACCACAAGCTACAATGAGCAGTTCTTC
CASSTTSYNEQFF
>TRBV14|.|TRBD1|TRBJ2-5
TGTGCCAGCAGCCAAGGACAGGGCTCTACCCAGTACTTC
CASSQGQGSTQYF
>TRBV5-1|.|.|TRBJ2-7
TGCGCCAGCAGGTCGGAGGCCTACGAGCAGTACTTC
CASRSEAYEQYF
>TRBV2|.|TRBD1|TRBJ1-1
TGTGCCAGCAGTGTTAGACAGGGCTACATGAACACTGAAGCTTTCTTT
CASSVRQGYMNTEAFF
>TRBV6-5|.|.|TRBJ2-5
TGTGCCAGCAGTTACGACTGGACAGCGGAGACCCAGTACTTC
CASSYDWTAETQYF
>TRBV6-5|.|TRBD2|TRBJ2-1
TGTGCCAGCAGTCATACTAGCGGGAGGGCCCCTGAGCAGTTCTTC
CASSHTSGRAPEQFF
>TRBV18|.|TRBD1|TRBJ2-1
TGTGCCAGCTCACCGGGACAGGACAATGAGCAGTTCTTC
CASSPGQDNEQFF
>TRBV7-2|.|.|TRBJ1-1
TGTGCCAGCAGCTGGACAGTGAACACTGAAGCTTTCTTT
CASSWTVNTEAFF
>TRBV5-4|.|TRBD1|TRBJ2-7
TGTGCCAGCAGCTTTCCCGGGACAGGCTACGAGCAGTACTTC
CASSFPGTGYEQYF
>TRBV2|once|.|TRBJ1-2
TGTGCCAGCAGTATTAGCCGGGGAAACTATGGCTACACCTTC
CASSISRGNYGYTF
>TRBV7-9|.|.|TRBJ1-2
TGTGCCAGCAGGGCTACAGGAGACTCTAACTATGGCTACACCTTC
CASRATGDSNYGYTF
>TRBV19|.|TRBD1|TRBJ1-5
TGTGCCAGTTTGACGACAGGGGGCGGGGGTAGCAATCAGCCCCAGCATTTT
CASLTTGGGGSNQPQHF
>TRBV30|once|TRBD1|TRBJ1-1
TGTGCCTGGAGTTTTCAGGGGGGGAACACTGAAGCTTTCTTT
CAWSFQGGNTEAFF
>TRBV27|.|TRBD2|TRBJ2-1
TGTGCCAGCACCCCACCCCGAACCCCCCTCCGGACTAGCGGGAGGGCTGAGCAGTTCTTC
CASTPPRTPLRTSGRAEQFF
>TRBV29-1|.|.|TRBJ1-1
TGCAGCGTTGAGTCGGGGATGAACACTGAAGCTTTCTTT
CSVESGMNTEAFF
>TRBV28|.|.|TRBJ1-5
TGTGCCAGCGATATGGAGGGAGGAGGGAGCCAGCCCCAGCATTTT
CASDMEGGGSQPQHF
>TRBV7-2|.|.|TRBJ2-7
TGTGCCAGCAGCTCAACAGGGCACGAGCAGTACTTC
CASSSTGHEQYF
>TRBV30|once|TRBD1|TRBJ1-2
TGTGCCTGGGGCTTCAGGGGGGTGGGCGGCTACACCTTC
CAWGFRGVGGYTF
>TRBV11-2|.|.|TRBJ1-1
TGTGCCAGCAGCTTAATCATAGTGGCAGGTGAAGCTTTCTTT
CASSLIIVAGEAFF
>TRBV5-6|.|.|TRBJ1-5
TGTGCCAGCAGCTTGGGGACAGAACTTAGCAATCAGCCCCAGCATTTT
CASSLGTELSNQPQHF